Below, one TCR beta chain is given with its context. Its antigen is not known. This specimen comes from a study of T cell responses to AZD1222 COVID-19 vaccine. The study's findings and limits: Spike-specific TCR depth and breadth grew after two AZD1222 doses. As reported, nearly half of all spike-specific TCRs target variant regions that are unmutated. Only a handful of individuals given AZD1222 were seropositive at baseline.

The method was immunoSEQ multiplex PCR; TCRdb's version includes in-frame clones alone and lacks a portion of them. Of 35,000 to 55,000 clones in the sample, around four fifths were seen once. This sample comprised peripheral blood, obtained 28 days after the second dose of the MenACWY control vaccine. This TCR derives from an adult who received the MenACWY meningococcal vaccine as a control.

CDR3 amino acids: CASSDWGNYGYTF. CDR3 coding DNA: TGCGCCAGCAGTGACTGGGGGAACTATGGCTACACCTTC. The rearrangement joins TRBV10-2 to TRBJ1-2; D possibly corresponds to TRBD1 (5 bases). CDR3 size: 13 residues. V was pared by 3 bases and J by 2 bases, with 7 bases between. CDR1 WSHSY and CDR2 SAAADI come from the germline V gene.